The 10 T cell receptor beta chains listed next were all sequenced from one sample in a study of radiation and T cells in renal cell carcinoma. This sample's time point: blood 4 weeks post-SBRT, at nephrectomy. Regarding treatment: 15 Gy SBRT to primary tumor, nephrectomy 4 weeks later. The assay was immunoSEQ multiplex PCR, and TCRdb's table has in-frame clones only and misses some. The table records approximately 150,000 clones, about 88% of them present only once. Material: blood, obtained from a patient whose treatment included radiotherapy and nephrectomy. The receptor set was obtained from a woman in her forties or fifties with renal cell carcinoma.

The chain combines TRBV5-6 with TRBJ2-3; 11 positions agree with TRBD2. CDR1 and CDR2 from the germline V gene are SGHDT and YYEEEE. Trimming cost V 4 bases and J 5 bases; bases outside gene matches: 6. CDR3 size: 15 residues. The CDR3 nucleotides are TGTGCCAGCAGCATCCTAGCGGGGGGTGGAGATACGCAGTATTTT. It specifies CASSILAGGGDTQYF.

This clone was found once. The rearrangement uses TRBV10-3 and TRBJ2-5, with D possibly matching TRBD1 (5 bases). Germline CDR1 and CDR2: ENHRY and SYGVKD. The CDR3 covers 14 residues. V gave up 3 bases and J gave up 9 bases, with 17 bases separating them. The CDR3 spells CAISDTSYPRAQYF. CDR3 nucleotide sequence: TGTGCCATCAGTGATACTTCGTACCCCAGGGCCCAGTACTTC.

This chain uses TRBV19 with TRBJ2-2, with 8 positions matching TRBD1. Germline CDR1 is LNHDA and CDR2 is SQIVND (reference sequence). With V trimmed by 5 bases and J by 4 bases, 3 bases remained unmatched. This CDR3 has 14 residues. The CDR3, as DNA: TGTGCCAGTAGTCAGGGGGCAGGCACCGGGGAGCTGTTTTTT. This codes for CASSQGAGTGELFF.

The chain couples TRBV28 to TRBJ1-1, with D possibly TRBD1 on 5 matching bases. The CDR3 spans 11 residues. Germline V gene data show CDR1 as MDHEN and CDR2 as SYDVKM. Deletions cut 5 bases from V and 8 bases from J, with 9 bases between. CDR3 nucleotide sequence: TGTGCCAGCAGTCCGGACATCGAAGCTTTCTTT. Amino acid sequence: CASSPDIEAFF.

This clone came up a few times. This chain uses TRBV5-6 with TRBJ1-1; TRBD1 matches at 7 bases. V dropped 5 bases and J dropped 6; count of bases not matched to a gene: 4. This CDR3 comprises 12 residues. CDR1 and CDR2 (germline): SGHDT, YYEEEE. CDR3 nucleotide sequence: TGTGCCAGCAGATCCGACAGGGCTGAAGCTTTCTTT. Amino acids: CASRSDRAEAFF.

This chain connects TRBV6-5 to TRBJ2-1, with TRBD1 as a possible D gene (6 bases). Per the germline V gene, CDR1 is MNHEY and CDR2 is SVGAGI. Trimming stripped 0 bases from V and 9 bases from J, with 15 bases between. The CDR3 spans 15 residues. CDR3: CASSYSAEQGSEQFF. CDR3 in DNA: TGTGCCAGCAGTTACTCCGCCGAACAGGGCAGTGAGCAGTTCTTC.

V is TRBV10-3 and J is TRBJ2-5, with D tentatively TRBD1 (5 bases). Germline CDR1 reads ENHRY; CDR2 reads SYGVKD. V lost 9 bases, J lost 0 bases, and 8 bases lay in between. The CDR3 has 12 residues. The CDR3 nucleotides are TGTGCCATTAGACAGAACCAAGAGACCCAGTACTTC. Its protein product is CAIRQNQETQYF.

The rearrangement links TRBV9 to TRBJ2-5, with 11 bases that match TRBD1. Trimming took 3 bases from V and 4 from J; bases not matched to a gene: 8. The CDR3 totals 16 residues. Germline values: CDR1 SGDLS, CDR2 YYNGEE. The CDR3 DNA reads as TGTGCCAGCAGCGGCGGACAGGGGGCGCGGGCAGAGACCCAGTACTTC. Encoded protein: CASSGGQGARAETQYF.

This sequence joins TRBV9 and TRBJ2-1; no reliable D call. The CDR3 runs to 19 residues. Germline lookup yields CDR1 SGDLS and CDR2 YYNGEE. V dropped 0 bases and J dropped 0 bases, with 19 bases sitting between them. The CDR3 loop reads CASSVGGGDYRSSYNEQFF. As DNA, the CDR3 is TGTGCCAGCAGCGTAGGAGGTGGAGATTACCGTAGCTCCTACAATGAGCAGTTCTTC.

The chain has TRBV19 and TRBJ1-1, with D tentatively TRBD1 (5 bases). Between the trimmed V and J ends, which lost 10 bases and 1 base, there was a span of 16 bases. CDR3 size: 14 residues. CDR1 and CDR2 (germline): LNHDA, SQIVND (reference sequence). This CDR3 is CAIKAGGTNTEAFF. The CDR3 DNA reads TGTGCCATCAAGGCGGGGGGGACGAACACTGAAGCTTTCTTT.